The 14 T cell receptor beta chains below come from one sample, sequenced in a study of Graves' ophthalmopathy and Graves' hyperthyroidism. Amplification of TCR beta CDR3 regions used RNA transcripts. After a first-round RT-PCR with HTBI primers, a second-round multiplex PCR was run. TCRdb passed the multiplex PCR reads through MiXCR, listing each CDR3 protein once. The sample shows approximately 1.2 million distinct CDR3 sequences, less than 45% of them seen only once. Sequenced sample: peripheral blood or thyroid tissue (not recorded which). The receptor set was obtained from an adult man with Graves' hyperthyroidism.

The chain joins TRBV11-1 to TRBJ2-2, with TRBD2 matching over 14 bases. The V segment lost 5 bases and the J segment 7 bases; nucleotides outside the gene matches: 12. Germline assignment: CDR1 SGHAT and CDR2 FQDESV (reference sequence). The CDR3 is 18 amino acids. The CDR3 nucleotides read TGTGCCAGCAGCCCACGCCCGGGACTAGCGGGAGTTAACGGGGAGCTGTTTTTT. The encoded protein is CASSPRPGLAGVNGELFF.

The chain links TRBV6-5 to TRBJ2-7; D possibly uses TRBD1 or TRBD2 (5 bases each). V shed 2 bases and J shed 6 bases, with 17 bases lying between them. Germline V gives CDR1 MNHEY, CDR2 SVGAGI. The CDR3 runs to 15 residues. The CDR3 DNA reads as TGTGCCAGCAGTTACGGGGACCGCGTCGGCTCCGAGCAGTACTTC. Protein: CASSYGDRVGSEQYF.

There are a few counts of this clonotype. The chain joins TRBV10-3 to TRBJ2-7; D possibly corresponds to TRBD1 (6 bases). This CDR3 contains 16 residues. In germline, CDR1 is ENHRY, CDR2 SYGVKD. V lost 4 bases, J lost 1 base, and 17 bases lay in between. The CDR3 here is CAISGSRTVNSYEQYF. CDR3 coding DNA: TGTGCCATCAGTGGTTCCAGGACAGTAAATTCCTACGAGCAGTACTTC.

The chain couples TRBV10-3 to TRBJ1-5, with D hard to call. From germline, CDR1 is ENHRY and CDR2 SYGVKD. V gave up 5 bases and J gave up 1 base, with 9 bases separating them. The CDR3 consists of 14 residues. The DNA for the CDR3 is TGTGCCATCAGTCGCCTAGAAAGCAATCAGCCCCAGCATTTT. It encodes CAISRLESNQPQHF.

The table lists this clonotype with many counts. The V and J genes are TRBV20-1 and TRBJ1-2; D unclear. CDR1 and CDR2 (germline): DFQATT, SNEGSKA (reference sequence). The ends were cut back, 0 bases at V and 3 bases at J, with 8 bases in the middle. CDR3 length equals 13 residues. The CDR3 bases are TGCAGTGCTAGAGACGGAGTATACTATGGCTACACCTTC. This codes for CSARDGVYYGYTF.

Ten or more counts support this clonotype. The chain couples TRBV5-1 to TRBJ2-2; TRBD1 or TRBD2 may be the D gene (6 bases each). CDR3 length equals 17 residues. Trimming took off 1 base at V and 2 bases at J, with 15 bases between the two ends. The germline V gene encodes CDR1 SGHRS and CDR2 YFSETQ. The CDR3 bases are TGCGCCAGCAGCTTGCTTCCGGGGGCGAGCAACACCGGGGAGCTGTTTTTT. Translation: CASSLLPGASNTGELFF.

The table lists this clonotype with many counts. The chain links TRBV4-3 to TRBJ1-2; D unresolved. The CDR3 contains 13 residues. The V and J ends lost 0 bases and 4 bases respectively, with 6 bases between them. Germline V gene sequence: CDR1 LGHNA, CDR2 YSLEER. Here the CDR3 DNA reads TGCGCCAGCAGCCAAGACAGCATCTATGGCTACACCTTC. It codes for CASSQDSIYGYTF.

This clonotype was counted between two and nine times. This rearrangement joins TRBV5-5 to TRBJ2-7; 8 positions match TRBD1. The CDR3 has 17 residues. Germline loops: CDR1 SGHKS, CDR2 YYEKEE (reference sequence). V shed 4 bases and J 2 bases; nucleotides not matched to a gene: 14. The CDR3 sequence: CASSAYLPTGEAYEQYF. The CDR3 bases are TGTGCCAGCAGCGCCTACCTTCCGACAGGGGAAGCCTACGAGCAGTACTTC.

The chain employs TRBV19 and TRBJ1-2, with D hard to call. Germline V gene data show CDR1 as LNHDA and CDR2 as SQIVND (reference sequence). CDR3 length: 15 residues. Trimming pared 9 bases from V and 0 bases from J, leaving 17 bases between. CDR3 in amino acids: CASSFRPATNYGYTF. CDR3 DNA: TGTGCCAGCAGTTTTAGACCGGCTACTAACTATGGCTACACCTTC.

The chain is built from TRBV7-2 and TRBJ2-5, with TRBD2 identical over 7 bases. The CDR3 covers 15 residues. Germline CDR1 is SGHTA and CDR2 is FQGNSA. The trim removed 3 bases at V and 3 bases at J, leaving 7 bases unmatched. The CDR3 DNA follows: TGTGCCAGCAGCTTTCGTGGACTAGTGGAAGAGACCCAGTACTTC. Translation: CASSFRGLVEETQYF.

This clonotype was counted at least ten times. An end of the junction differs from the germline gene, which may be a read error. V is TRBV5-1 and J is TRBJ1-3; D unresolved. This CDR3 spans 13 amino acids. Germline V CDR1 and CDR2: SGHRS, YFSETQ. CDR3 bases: TGTGCCAGCAGCCTATCGGGCGGAAACACCATATATTTT. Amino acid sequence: CASSLSGGNTIYF.

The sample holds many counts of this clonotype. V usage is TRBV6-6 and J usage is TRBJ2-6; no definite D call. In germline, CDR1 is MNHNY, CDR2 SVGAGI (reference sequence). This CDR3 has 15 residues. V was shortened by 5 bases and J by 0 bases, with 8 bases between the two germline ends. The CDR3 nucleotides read TGTGCCAGCAGTCCGGACGTCTCTGGGGCCAACGTCCTGACTTTC. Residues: CASSPDVSGANVLTF.

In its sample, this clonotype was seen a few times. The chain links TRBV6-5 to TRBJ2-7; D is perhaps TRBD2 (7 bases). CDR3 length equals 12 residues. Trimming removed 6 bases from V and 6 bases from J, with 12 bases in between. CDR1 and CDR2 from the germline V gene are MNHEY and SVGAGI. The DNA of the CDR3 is TGTGCCAGCAGGAAGGGGGGGCGCGAGCAGTACTTC. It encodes CASRKGGREQYF.

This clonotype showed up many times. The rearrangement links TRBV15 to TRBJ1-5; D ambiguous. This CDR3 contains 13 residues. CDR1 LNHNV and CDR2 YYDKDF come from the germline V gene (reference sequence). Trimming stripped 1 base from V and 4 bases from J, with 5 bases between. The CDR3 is CATSRAENQPQHF. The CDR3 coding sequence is TGTGCCACCAGCAGAGCGGAGAATCAGCCCCAGCATTTT. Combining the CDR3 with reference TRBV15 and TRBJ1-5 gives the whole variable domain DAMVIQNPRYQVTQFGKPVTLSCSQTLNHNVMYWYQQKSSQAPKLLFHYYDKDFNNEADTPDNFQSRRPNTSFCFLDIRSPGLGDTAMYLCATSRAENQPQHFGDGTRLSIL.